The rows below give T cell receptor beta chains drawn from one sample of a study of blood T cell repertoires in COVID-19. Sequencing was performed with immunoSEQ multiplex PCR; in TCRdb, only in-frame clones are kept and a portion is missing. The sample shows fewer than 300,000 clones, roughly 86% of them seen only once. Sequencing input: peripheral blood. The receptors shown here come from a woman in her forties or fifties with acute or convalescent COVID-19. Both conserved end residues are part of each CDR3. The D gene is left open where the match is weak. Expanded clones are given a class, and other clones once, few, many or no size at all.

clone size	V gene	J gene	D gene	CDR3 DNA	CDR3 protein
-	TRBV6-6	TRBJ1-5	-	TGTGCCAGCAGTGGAGGGAGCGGCAATCAGCCCCAGCATTTT	CASSGGSGNQPQHF
-	TRBV2	TRBJ2-7	TRBD2	TGTGCCAGCAGCCTACTAGCGCGCGAGCAGTACTTC	CASSLLAREQYF
-	TRBV7-9	TRBJ2-7	-	TGTGCCAGCAGCTTACAAGCGGCCTCCTACGAGCAGTACTTC	CASSLQAASYEQYF
-	TRBV28	TRBJ2-1	-	TGTGCCAGCAGCCCACAGGGAATTTCCTACAATGAGCAGTTCTTC	CASSPQGISYNEQFF
-	TRBV27	TRBJ1-2	TRBD1	TGTGCCAGCAGTATGACAGGGGGCGCGGACTATGGCTACACCTTC	CASSMTGGADYGYTF
-	TRBV28	TRBJ1-4	TRBD1	TGTGCCAGCAGCCCTGTGACAGGGCCAAATGAAAAACTGTTTTTT	CASSPVTGPNEKLFF
-	TRBV29-1	TRBJ2-5	TRBD1	TGCAGCGTTGATTGGACAGGACTCCAAGAGACCCAGTACTTC	CSVDWTGLQETQYF
-	TRBV5-1	TRBJ2-1	-	TGCGCCAGCAGCTCGGGGGTTGGGGACAATGAGCAGTTCTTC	CASSSGVGDNEQFF
-	TRBV15	TRBJ1-5	TRBD1	TGTGCCACCAGCAGGGGCCTGGGACAGGGAAATCAGCCCCAGCATTTT	CATSRGLGQGNQPQHF
-	TRBV4-3	TRBJ2-7	TRBD1	TGCGCCAGCAGCCCCTCTTGGGACAGGCACTACGAGCAGTACTTC	CASSPSWDRHYEQYF
few	TRBV6-2/TRBV6-3	TRBJ1-5	-	TGTGCCAGCAGCAAAAGAGATCAGCCCCAGCATTTT	CASSKRDQPQHF
-	TRBV10-3	TRBJ2-1	-	TGTGCCATTCTTTTGGCACATGTCTGGGCACGCGACCGGGATAGCGGAGGATTTGAGCAGTTCTTC	CAILLAHVWARDRDSGGFEQFF
-	TRBV7-9	TRBJ2-3	-	TGTGCCAGCAGCTTAGCACAGGGCGGAATAGATACGCAGTATTTT	CASSLAQGGIDTQYF
-	TRBV28	TRBJ1-2	TRBD1	TGTGCCAGCAGTTGGGGACAGAGTAACTATGGCTACACCTTC	CASSWGQSNYGYTF
-	TRBV4-3	TRBJ2-1	TRBD2	TGCGCCAGCAGCCAACCTGGGGCGGGAGCGGGTTACAATGAGCAGTTCTTC	CASSQPGAGAGYNEQFF
-	TRBV4-1	TRBJ1-3	-	TGCGCCAGCAGCCAAGAAGCCCTTAACTCTGGAAACACCATATATTTT	CASSQEALNSGNTIYF
-	TRBV2	TRBJ2-7	-	TGTGCCAGCAGTGAGAGATGGACATTCAACGAGCAGTACTTC	CASSERWTFNEQYF
-	TRBV7-9	TRBJ2-3	-	TGTGCCAGCAGCCCCTTGGATACGCAGTATTTT	CASSPLDTQYF
-	TRBV19	TRBJ2-7	TRBD1	TGTGCCAGTAGTACAAGACAGGGGGATCCCTACGAGCAGTACTTC	CASSTRQGDPYEQYF